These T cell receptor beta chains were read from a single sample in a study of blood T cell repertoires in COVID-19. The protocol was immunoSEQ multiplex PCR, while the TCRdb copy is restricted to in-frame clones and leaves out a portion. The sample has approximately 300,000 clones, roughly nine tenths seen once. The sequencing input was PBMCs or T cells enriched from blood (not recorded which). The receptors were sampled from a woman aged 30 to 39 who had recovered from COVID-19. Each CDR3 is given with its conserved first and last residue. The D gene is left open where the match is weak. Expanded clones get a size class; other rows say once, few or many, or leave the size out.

CDR3nt: TGCGCCAGCAGCTACGGGACTAGCGGGAGCAAGACAGATACGCAGTATTTT
CDR3aa: CASSYGTSGSKTDTQYF
j_gene: TRBJ2-3
abundance: .
len: 17
d_gene: TRBD2
v_gene: TRBV5-1

CDR3nt: TGCGCCAGCAGCCAAGACCAGGCAAATGAAGCTTTCTTT
CDR3aa: CASSQDQANEAFF
j_gene: TRBJ1-1
abundance: .
len: 13
d_gene: .
v_gene: TRBV4-1

CDR3nt: TGTGCCAGCAGTTTATACTCCGGGAATACCTACGAGCAGTACTTC
CDR3aa: CASSLYSGNTYEQYF
j_gene: TRBJ2-7
abundance: .
len: 15
d_gene: .
v_gene: TRBV28

CDR3nt: TGTGCCAGCAGTGCCTACCTCGGGGACGAGCAGTACTTC
CDR3aa: CASSAYLGDEQYF
j_gene: TRBJ2-7
abundance: .
len: 13
d_gene: .
v_gene: TRBV6-2/TRBV6-3

CDR3nt: TGTGCCAGCAGTTCGGGAACACCAGCTCCGAATCAGCCCCAGCATTTT
CDR3aa: CASSSGTPAPNQPQHF
j_gene: TRBJ1-5
abundance: .
len: 16
d_gene: .
v_gene: TRBV2

CDR3nt: TGTGCCAGCAGTTACCAAACAGGAAACTACGAGCAGTACTTC
CDR3aa: CASSYQTGNYEQYF
j_gene: TRBJ2-7
abundance: .
len: 14
d_gene: .
v_gene: TRBV6-5

CDR3nt: TGTGCCAGTAGTATCGGACAGGGAGGGGAGACCCAGTACTTC
CDR3aa: CASSIGQGGETQYF
j_gene: TRBJ2-5
abundance: .
len: 14
d_gene: .
v_gene: TRBV19

CDR3nt: TGTGCTAGTGGTCCCAACTCCTACAATGAGCAGTTCTTC
CDR3aa: CASGPNSYNEQFF
j_gene: TRBJ2-1
abundance: .
len: 13
d_gene: .
v_gene: TRBV12-5

CDR3nt: TGTGCCAGTAGTATACGGACAGCGTATCCGACGAGGAATCAGCCCCAGCATTTT
CDR3aa: CASSIRTAYPTRNQPQHF
j_gene: TRBJ1-5
abundance: .
len: 18
d_gene: .
v_gene: TRBV19

CDR3nt: TGTGCCAGCAGTACTAGCGGGGAGTACCAAGAGACCCAGTACTTC
CDR3aa: CASSTSGEYQETQYF
j_gene: TRBJ2-5
abundance: .
len: 15
d_gene: TRBD2
v_gene: TRBV6-4

CDR3nt: TGTGCCAGCTCACCGCGGCAGCCGGGACTAGCGGGAGACGAGCAGTACTTC
CDR3aa: CASSPRQPGLAGDEQYF
j_gene: TRBJ2-7
abundance: once
len: 17
d_gene: TRBD2
v_gene: TRBV18

CDR3nt: TGTGCCAGCAGCTCCGCAGGGGGCGCGGGCCTCGAGCAGTACTTC
CDR3aa: CASSSAGGAGLEQYF
j_gene: TRBJ2-7
abundance: .
len: 15
d_gene: TRBD1
v_gene: TRBV7-8

CDR3nt: TGTGCCAGCAGCCACCCCTTTGCGGGGGGGGCCTACGAGCAGTACTTC
CDR3aa: CASSHPFAGGAYEQYF
j_gene: TRBJ2-7
abundance: .
len: 16
d_gene: TRBD2
v_gene: TRBV3-1/TRBV3-2

CDR3nt: TGTGCCAGCAGTGAAGAAGGGGGCGGCAATCAGCCCCAGCATTTT
CDR3aa: CASSEEGGGNQPQHF
j_gene: TRBJ1-5
abundance: .
len: 15
d_gene: TRBD1
v_gene: TRBV2

CDR3nt: .
CDR3aa: CASSSSGTGVGYGYTF
j_gene: TRBJ1-2
abundance: .
len: 16
d_gene: .
v_gene: TRBV28

CDR3nt: TGTGCCAGCAGCTTAGGCAGGACTAGCGCCTACGAGCAGTACTTC
CDR3aa: CASSLGRTSAYEQYF
j_gene: TRBJ2-7
abundance: .
len: 15
d_gene: TRBD2
v_gene: TRBV7-8

CDR3nt: TGCGCCAGCAGCTTGGCCGGAGGTTCCCCCCAGTACTTC
CDR3aa: CASSLAGGSPQYF
j_gene: TRBJ2-5
abundance: .
len: 13
d_gene: .
v_gene: TRBV5-1

CDR3nt: TGTGCCAGCAGCGCGGACAGGCACGATAGCAATCAGCCCCAGCATTTT
CDR3aa: CASSADRHDSNQPQHF
j_gene: TRBJ1-5
abundance: .
len: 16
d_gene: TRBD1
v_gene: TRBV7-9

CDR3nt: TGTGCCAGCAGCTTGCCACAGAGCCCCTACGAGCAGTACTTC
CDR3aa: CASSLPQSPYEQYF
j_gene: TRBJ2-7
abundance: once
len: 14
d_gene: .
v_gene: TRBV5-4

CDR3nt: TGTGCCAGCAGTAGGATAGGGGTGCTGAACACTGAAGCTTTCTTT
CDR3aa: CASSRIGVLNTEAFF
j_gene: TRBJ1-1
abundance: .
len: 15
d_gene: .
v_gene: TRBV27

CDR3nt: TGTGCCAGCAGTTTATCGGCAGGCAATCAGCCCCAGCATTTT
CDR3aa: CASSLSAGNQPQHF
j_gene: TRBJ1-5
abundance: once
len: 14
d_gene: .
v_gene: TRBV27

CDR3nt: TGTGCCAGCAGCCAAGAAGGGGGAGTTAGTGGCTACACCTTC
CDR3aa: CASSQEGGVSGYTF
j_gene: TRBJ1-2
abundance: .
len: 14
d_gene: .
v_gene: TRBV4-2

CDR3nt: TGTGCCAGCAGCACCTGGACAGGGTCCTATAATTCACCCCTCCACTTT
CDR3aa: CASSTWTGSYNSPLHF
j_gene: TRBJ1-6
abundance: .
len: 16
d_gene: TRBD1
v_gene: TRBV7-9

CDR3nt: TGTGCCAGTAGTAATAAAGGACTGAGCAATCAGCCCCAGCATTTT
CDR3aa: CASSNKGLSNQPQHF
j_gene: TRBJ1-5
abundance: .
len: 15
d_gene: .
v_gene: TRBV19

CDR3nt: TGCGCCAGCAGCCTCCGACTAGCGGGGGGGATTATCGGGGAGCTGTTTTTT
CDR3aa: CASSLRLAGGIIGELFF
j_gene: TRBJ2-2
abundance: .
len: 17
d_gene: TRBD2
v_gene: TRBV4-1

CDR3nt: TGCGCCAGCAGTCTAGAGGGTAACTATGGCTACACCTTC
CDR3aa: CASSLEGNYGYTF
j_gene: TRBJ1-2
abundance: once
len: 13
d_gene: .
v_gene: TRBV4-1

CDR3nt: TGTGCCAGCAGCAGGCCTGACAGAAACACCAGGGAGCTGTTTTTT
CDR3aa: CASSRPDRNTRELFF
j_gene: TRBJ2-2
abundance: .
len: 15
d_gene: .
v_gene: TRBV5-6

CDR3nt: TGTGCCAGCAGTTCCAACCCCGGACAAATGGATAATGAAAAACTGTTTTTT
CDR3aa: CASSSNPGQMDNEKLFF
j_gene: TRBJ1-4
abundance: .
len: 17
d_gene: .
v_gene: TRBV28

CDR3nt: TGTGCCAGCAGTTTTCCCGCGGGGGAGCAGTACTTC
CDR3aa: CASSFPAGEQYF
j_gene: TRBJ2-7
abundance: .
len: 12
d_gene: .
v_gene: TRBV28

CDR3nt: TGTGCCAGCAGTATCTCGGACAGGGTGGGAGGGGCCAACGTCCTGACTTTC
CDR3aa: CASSISDRVGGANVLTF
j_gene: TRBJ2-6
abundance: .
len: 17
d_gene: TRBD1
v_gene: TRBV28

CDR3nt: TGTGCCAGCAGCTATACAGGTCCTCGTCAGCCCCAGCATTTT
CDR3aa: CASSYTGPRQPQHF
j_gene: TRBJ1-5
abundance: .
len: 14
d_gene: .
v_gene: TRBV28

CDR3nt: TGTGCCAGCAGCGCGGGACTAGCGGGGGGTCAAGAGACCCAGTACTTC
CDR3aa: CASSAGLAGGQETQYF
j_gene: TRBJ2-5
abundance: .
len: 16
d_gene: TRBD2
v_gene: TRBV9

CDR3nt: TGTGCCAGCAGTCAGCGGGAGGGCCTGAAGACCCAGTACTTC
CDR3aa: CASSQREGLKTQYF
j_gene: TRBJ2-5
abundance: .
len: 14
d_gene: TRBD2
v_gene: TRBV6-5

CDR3nt: TGTGCCAGCAGCACCTCGACCGGGACAGGGACTTCCTACGAGCAGTACTTC
CDR3aa: CASSTSTGTGTSYEQYF
j_gene: TRBJ2-7
abundance: .
len: 17
d_gene: TRBD1
v_gene: TRBV28

CDR3nt: TGTGCCAGTAGTATGCAGGGGAATCAGCCCCAGCATTTT
CDR3aa: CASSMQGNQPQHF
j_gene: TRBJ1-5
abundance: .
len: 13
d_gene: .
v_gene: TRBV19

CDR3nt: TGTGCCAGCAGTATAGGACTAGCGGGGATCTACGAGCAGTACTTC
CDR3aa: CASSIGLAGIYEQYF
j_gene: TRBJ2-7
abundance: .
len: 15
d_gene: TRBD2
v_gene: TRBV6-2/TRBV6-3

CDR3nt: TGTGCCAGCACCTCCGGGGGGTTCTATGGCTACACCTTC
CDR3aa: CASTSGGFYGYTF
j_gene: TRBJ1-2
abundance: .
len: 13
d_gene: .
v_gene: TRBV28

CDR3nt: TGTGCCAGCAGCGCCCCGGGGGGGGGTCGTGAGCTGTTTTTT
CDR3aa: CASSAPGGGRELFF
j_gene: TRBJ2-2
abundance: .
len: 14
d_gene: TRBD2
v_gene: TRBV9

CDR3nt: TGTGCCAGCAGCCTAAACAGGGTTTCAAACTATGGCTACACCTTC
CDR3aa: CASSLNRVSNYGYTF
j_gene: TRBJ1-2
abundance: .
len: 15
d_gene: .
v_gene: TRBV2

CDR3nt: TGTGCCAGTAGTATGGCAGAATATCAGCCCCAGCATTTT
CDR3aa: CASSMAEYQPQHF
j_gene: TRBJ1-5
abundance: .
len: 13
d_gene: .
v_gene: TRBV19

CDR3nt: TGTGCCACCGTGGGACAGGGAAAAGATACGCAGTATTTT
CDR3aa: CATVGQGKDTQYF
j_gene: TRBJ2-3
abundance: .
len: 13
d_gene: TRBD1
v_gene: TRBV19

CDR3nt: TGTGCCAGCAGTTATAATAGCAATCAGCCCCAGCATTTT
CDR3aa: CASSYNSNQPQHF
j_gene: TRBJ1-5
abundance: .
len: 13
d_gene: .
v_gene: TRBV28

CDR3nt: TGTGCCAGCAGCTCCGACTCGTACCAAGAGACCCAGTACTTC
CDR3aa: CASSSDSYQETQYF
j_gene: TRBJ2-5
abundance: .
len: 14
d_gene: .
v_gene: TRBV11-2

CDR3nt: TGTGCCAGCCCGGACAGAAGTTTCACTGAAGCTTTCTTT
CDR3aa: CASPDRSFTEAFF
j_gene: TRBJ1-1
abundance: once
len: 13
d_gene: .
v_gene: TRBV19

CDR3nt: TGTGCCAGCAGCCAAGGACAGGGTAATGAAAAACTGTTTTTT
CDR3aa: CASSQGQGNEKLFF
j_gene: TRBJ1-4
abundance: once
len: 14
d_gene: TRBD1
v_gene: TRBV4-2

CDR3nt: TGTGCCAGTACAGTAGCGGGAGTAGGCACCGGGGAGCTGTTTTTT
CDR3aa: CASTVAGVGTGELFF
j_gene: TRBJ2-2
abundance: .
len: 15
d_gene: TRBD2
v_gene: TRBV19

CDR3nt: TGTGCCAGCAGGGGGGGAGCCGGGGAGCTGTTTTTT
CDR3aa: CASRGGAGELFF
j_gene: TRBJ2-2
abundance: .
len: 12
d_gene: .
v_gene: TRBV7-3

CDR3nt: TGCAGCACCCGGGACAGGGTTCACGAGCAGTACTTC
CDR3aa: CSTRDRVHEQYF
j_gene: TRBJ2-7
abundance: .
len: 12
d_gene: TRBD1
v_gene: TRBV29-1

CDR3nt: TGCAGTGCTAGTGATTCCGACTCTAGCGGCCGACTCTACGAGCAGTACTTC
CDR3aa: CSASDSDSSGRLYEQYF
j_gene: TRBJ2-7
abundance: .
len: 17
d_gene: TRBD2
v_gene: TRBV20-1

CDR3nt: TGTGCCAGCAGGGGGCCTGGCTCCGGGGAGCTGTTTTTT
CDR3aa: CASRGPGSGELFF
j_gene: TRBJ2-2
abundance: .
len: 13
d_gene: .
v_gene: TRBV2

CDR3nt: TGTGCCACGATCAGCGATACCTACGAGCAGTACTTC
CDR3aa: CATISDTYEQYF
j_gene: TRBJ2-7
abundance: .
len: 12
d_gene: .
v_gene: TRBV28

CDR3nt: TGTGCCAGCAGTGAAGTCCCCGTCAGGACAGGGAGCTCCTACGAGCAGTACTTC
CDR3aa: CASSEVPVRTGSSYEQYF
j_gene: TRBJ2-7
abundance: .
len: 18
d_gene: TRBD1
v_gene: TRBV6-1